The 21 T cell receptor beta chains listed next were all sequenced from one sample in a study of T cell repertoires in cytomegalovirus infection. Their recognized antigens are unknown. TCRdb itself ran the reads through MiXCR, one entry per CDR3 protein. The sample lists fewer than 200,000 distinct CDR3 sequences; roughly 20% were seen once. The sequencing used CD8+ T cells from cultured PBMCs, collected from culture after CMV antigen stimulation. Source of these receptors: a human donor in good health (CMV status not recorded). Some clones in this sample may be carry-over from other donors' samples.

The V gene is TRBV7-9, the J gene TRBJ2-5; a weak D match, TRBD1 (5 bases). This CDR3 is built from 13 residues. V lost 1 base to trimming and J lost 4 bases, with 7 bases between them. CDR1 and CDR2 from the germline V gene are SEHNR and FQNEAQ (reference sequence). The CDR3 DNA is TGTGCCAGCAGCTTAGTGCAGGGAGAGACCCAGTACTTC. It is translated as CASSLVQGETQYF.

The chain links TRBV7-8 to TRBJ1-4, with D unclear. The length of the CDR3 is 18 residues. Germline CDR1 is SGHVS and CDR2 is FQNEAQ. V lost 5 bases and J lost 0, with 19 bases in between. CDR3 DNA: TGTGCCAGCAGCCCTAACCGGTCGCCGGCGGCAACTAATGAAAAACTGTTTTTT. Translating gives CASSPNRSPAATNEKLFF.

The chain is built from TRBV7-9 and TRBJ1-2, with TRBD1 matching over 8 bases. CDR1 is SEHNR and CDR2 is FQNEAQ in the germline V gene (reference sequence). This CDR3 contains 17 residues. V shed 3 bases and J 3 bases; nucleotides not matched to a gene: 12. The DNA for the CDR3 is TGTGCCAGCAGCTTGCAAGGGGCGCAGGGGGCTGACTATGGCTACACCTTC. Translated: CASSLQGAQGADYGYTF.

The rearrangement joins TRBV16 to TRBJ1-1; TRBD1 is a possible D gene (6 bases). The V gene's germline CDR1 is KGHSY and CDR2 FQNENV. This CDR3 comprises 17 residues. V dropped 7 bases and J dropped 6 bases, with 27 bases sitting between them. CDR3 in amino acids: CASIGNPQGSERSEAFF. CDR3 coding DNA: TGTGCCAGCATCGGCAACCCCCAGGGGTCGGAAAGGTCTGAAGCTTTCTTT.

The chain links TRBV12-3 or TRBV12-4 to TRBJ2-7; D remains unclear. Trimming shortened V by 6 bases and J by 6 bases, and 15 bases separated the two germline ends. The CDR3 is 13 amino acids. Here the CDR3 DNA reads TGTGCCAGCAGCCGGGTCCACATTGTCGAGCAGTACTTC. This encodes CASSRVHIVEQYF.

This clonotype was counted ten times or more. The chain recombines TRBV27 with TRBJ2-3; 8 nucleotides line up with TRBD1. The germline CDR1 and CDR2 sequences are MNHEY and SMNVEV (reference sequence). J lost 3 bases, V lost 5 bases, and 7 bases had no gene match. The CDR3 loop spans 15 amino acids. CDR3 region: CASSPRGRLTDTQYF. The CDR3 DNA reads TGTGCCAGCAGTCCCAGGGGGCGCCTTACAGATACGCAGTATTTT.

This clonotype came up many times. This chain joins TRBV12-3 or TRBV12-4 and TRBJ1-1, with D unresolved. V was clipped by 4 bases and J by 0 bases, with 3 bases between them. This CDR3 contains 12 residues. The CDR3 DNA reads TGTGCCAGCAGTTCAATGAACACTGAAGCTTTCTTT. Amino acid sequence: CASSSMNTEAFF.

V gene TRBV7-8 combines with J gene TRBJ1-1, with D possibly TRBD1 on 6 matching bases. Germline V gives CDR1 SGHVS, CDR2 FQNEAQ. The CDR3 spans 14 residues. Between the trimmed V and J ends, which lost 5 bases and 2 bases, there was a span of 12 bases. CDR3 bases: TGTGCCAGCAGCCCACAGGGTAGTAACACTGAAGCTTTCTTT. As protein: CASSPQGSNTEAFF. The whole variable domain, remainder taken from reference TRBV7-8 and TRBJ1-1, is GAGVSQSPRYKVAKRGQDVALRCDPISGHVSLFWYQQALGQGPEFLTYFQNEAQLDKSGLPSDRFFAERPEGSVSTLKIQRTQQEDSAVYLCASSPQGSNTEAFFGQGTRLTVV.

This chain uses TRBV7-9 with TRBJ2-1; weak D call: TRBD1 (6 bases). CDR1 is SEHNR, CDR2 FQNEAQ, per germline (reference sequence). The CDR3 loop spans 14 amino acids. The ends were cut back, 0 bases at V and 6 bases at J, with 9 bases in the middle. The CDR3 here is CASSLAGQSNEQFF. The CDR3, as DNA: TGTGCCAGCAGCTTAGCTGGACAGAGCAATGAGCAGTTCTTC.

The V call is TRBV12-3 or TRBV12-4, the J call TRBJ1-4; 9 bases agree with TRBD1. The V gene end was trimmed by 7 bases and the J gene end by 8 bases; junction bases not matched to a gene: 11. The CDR3 extends over 15 amino acids. The CDR3 loop is CASTEGQGALEKLFF. As DNA, the CDR3 is TGTGCCAGCACCGAGGGACAGGGCGCCCTAGAAAAACTGTTTTTT.

The chain couples TRBV20-1 to TRBJ1-2, with D hard to call. Germline CDR1 reads DFQATT; CDR2 reads SNEGSKA (reference sequence). With 6 bases removed from V and 0 bases from J, the gap between germline ends came to 11 bases. The CDR3 runs 13 residues. The CDR3 loop is CSAGATANYGYTF. Written as DNA, the CDR3 is TGCAGTGCCGGTGCGACGGCTAACTATGGCTACACCTTC.

The rearrangement links TRBV6-2 or TRBV6-3 to TRBJ1-1; D is possibly TRBD1 (6 bases). Germline loops: CDR1 MNHEY, CDR2 SVGEGT. V lost 4 bases, J lost 3 bases, and 9 bases lay in between. The CDR3 loop spans 13 amino acids. CDR3 bases: TGTGCCAGCAGTTGGCAGGGGCACACTGAAGCTTTCTTT. This translates into CASSWQGHTEAFF.

This clonotype was observed a handful of times. This chain connects TRBV7-2 to TRBJ1-2; no clear D. The CDR3 length is 13 residues. Trimming took off 2 bases at V and 7 bases at J, with 11 bases between the two ends. Looked up from germline, CDR1 is SGHTA and CDR2 is FQGNSA. The CDR3 bases are TGTGCCAGCAGCTTAAACACGGGGTCTGGCTACACCTTC. Translated: CASSLNTGSGYTF.

This clonotype showed up just a few times. This chain joins TRBV7-9 and TRBJ2-7; 9 nucleotides match TRBD1. CDR1 is SEHNR and CDR2 is FQNEAQ in the germline V gene (reference sequence). With V trimmed by 5 bases and J by 6 bases, 14 bases remained unmatched. CDR3 length: 16 amino acids. The CDR3 nucleotides read TGTGCCAGCAGCCGCTCTTCCGAGGACAGGGGTCCCGAGCAGTACTTC. Translated: CASSRSSEDRGPEQYF. Full variable domain (remainder filled in from reference TRBV7-9 and TRBJ2-7): DTGVSQNPRHKITKRGQNVTFRCDPISEHNRLYWYRQTLGQGPEFLTYFQNEAQLEKSRLLSDRFSAERPKGSFSTLEIQRTEQGDSAMYLCASSRSSEDRGPEQYFGPGTRLTVT.

This clonotype was detected once. J is TRBJ2-5 and V is TRBV10-1, with 8 bases aligning to TRBD2. The germline V gene has CDR1 WNHNN and CDR2 SYGVQD (reference sequence). V lost 0 bases, J lost 5 bases, and 14 bases stayed unmatched. The CDR3 totals 18 residues. The DNA of the CDR3 is TGCGCCAGCAGTGAGTCGAATCTCTACAGCGGGGGATCGGAGACCCAGTACTTC. Amino acid sequence: CASSESNLYSGGSETQYF.

This clonotype has just a few counts. The chain is built from TRBV11-1 and TRBJ1-2, with D perhaps matching TRBD1 (5 bases). CDR3 size: 12 residues. The germline CDR1 and CDR2 sequences are SGHAT and FQDESV (reference sequence). The V gene lost 6 bases and the J gene lost 6 bases, with 11 bases spanning the gap. CDR3 sequence reads: CASRMGGDGYTF. The CDR3 DNA reads TGTGCCAGCAGGATGGGGGGAGATGGCTACACCTTC. The entire variable domain, with the rest obtained from reference TRBV11-1 and TRBJ1-2, is as follows: EAEVAQSPRYKITEKSQAVAFWCDPISGHATLYWYRQILGQGPELLVQFQDESVVDDSQLPKDRFSAERLKGVDSTLKIQPAELGDSAMYLCASRMGGDGYTFGSGTRLTVV.

V gene TRBV12-3 or TRBV12-4 combines with J gene TRBJ2-7, with D tentatively TRBD1 (5 bases). The CDR3 has 14 amino acids. Trimming cost V 5 bases and J 3 bases, with 14 bases left between them. CDR3: CASSQDIGNYEQYF. CDR3 nucleotides: TGTGCCAGCAGTCAGGACATTGGGAACTACGAGCAGTACTTC.

This chain uses TRBV11-2 with TRBJ1-4, with TRBD1 matching 9 bases. Germline loops: CDR1 SGHAT, CDR2 FQNNGV. The CDR3 covers 15 residues. After removal of 4 bases from V and 7 bases from J, the junction contained 7 bases not matched to a gene. The DNA for the CDR3 is TGTGCCAGCAGCTCAACAGGGGGCCGGGGTGAAAAACTGTTTTTT. Its protein is CASSSTGGRGEKLFF.

The V gene is TRBV27, the J gene TRBJ1-1; 7 bases line up with TRBD1. CDR3 length equals 14 residues. J was trimmed by 5 bases and V by 5 bases; bases with no gene match: 8. CDR1 MNHEY and CDR2 SMNVEV come from the germline V gene (reference sequence). In DNA, the CDR3 is TGTGCCAGCAGTCTGACAGGGAAAAGGACTGAAGCTTTCTTT. This codes for CASSLTGKRTEAFF.

V usage is TRBV6-2 or TRBV6-3 and J usage is TRBJ1-2; 7 positions agree with TRBD1. Unmatched junction bases numbered 8, after V lost 2 bases and J lost 5 bases. CDR1 and CDR2 (germline): MNHEY, SVGEGT. This CDR3 contains 15 residues. The CDR3 bases are TGTGCCAGCAGTTACGGGGACAGATCGGCTTATGGCTACACCTTC. Translation gives CASSYGDRSAYGYTF.

The chain couples TRBV4-1 to TRBJ1-2; 7 nucleotides line up with TRBD1. This CDR3 region has 14 residues. V was clipped by 1 base and J by 5 bases; unmatched bases: 4. Germline-derived CDR1 and CDR2 are MGHRA and YSYEKL. This CDR3 is CASSQVTGLYGYTF. CDR3 bases: TGCGCCAGCAGCCAAGTGACAGGGTTATATGGCTACACCTTC.